The TCR beta chain described here comes from a study of blood T cells in healthy people across ages. A second PCR, run for about 6 to 11 cycles, used a sample-barcoded 5' primer plus a J-beta primer mix. Each sample yielded at least 3 million CDR3-containing paired-end reads. TCRdb called the 5' RACE reads again in MiXCR, with one record for every CDR3 protein. The sample records about 680,000 distinct CDR3 sequences, around 49% being singletons. Concerning this clonotype: Its antigen is as yet unknown. One end of the junction is discordant with germline, which a read error may explain.

General observations from the study: Diversity of TCR beta per million T cells declined in a roughly linear way with age.

Total RNA was isolated from each sample in quantities of at least 5 micrograms. This TCR came from an older woman in good health. The sample was blood.

CDR3 loop: CTSSQGRANGNTIYF. As DNA, the CDR3 is TGCACCAGCAGCCAAGGAAGGGCGAACGGAAACACCATATATTTT. This sequence joins TRBV4-1 and TRBJ1-3, with D unresolved. This CDR3 contains 15 residues. Germline V gene data show CDR1 as MGHRA and CDR2 as YSYEKL.